This T cell receptor (beta chain) was documented in a study of monozygotic twins with inflammatory bowel disease. Comments on this clonotype: No antigen is known for it.

Findings of the study overall: A distinction between different T cell subtypes was not possible. Among IBD patients, fewer clonotypes were shared with others than among healthy twins, especially with disease activity.

From 3500 ng of total RNA, each TCR library was prepared. TCRalpha and TCRbeta cDNA went through two nested PCRs of approximately 17 and 9 cycles. From the 5' RACE reads, TCRdb lists one entry per CDR3 protein and no DNA. The table gives 300,000 to 450,000 distinct CDR3 sequences; the top ten clones make up just over 2.5% of it. CDR3 length: 18 residues. Germline lookup yields CDR1 SGHRS and CDR2 YFSETQ. This TCR was recovered from a human donor with ulcerative colitis or Crohn's disease, or a healthy co-twin of an affected twin (not recorded which). Sequencing input: blood. This chain uses TRBV5-1 with TRBJ1-6. The CDR3 is CASSFALPGSSYNSPLHF.